The 17 T cell receptor beta chains below all came from one sample that was sequenced in a study of graft-versus-host responses after intestinal transplantation. Their antigens remain unidentified. The protocol was immunoSEQ multiplex PCR, while the TCRdb copy is restricted to in-frame clones and leaves out a portion. The sample yields roughly 70,000 clones, over 75% seen once. Sequencing was performed on unstimulated CD4+ T cells sorted from spleen or lymph node cells, taken before transplant. These receptors originate from a human donor who was the organ donor for an intestinal transplant.

The rearrangement links TRBV1 to TRBJ2-7; no check of the table's D call, TRBD2, against the DNA was made. TRBV1 has pseudogene status. The CDR3 contains 17 residues. DNA for the CDR3: TGCACCAGCAGCCACACCACACTAGCGGGAAGAACCTACGAGCAGTACGTC. Translating gives CTSSHTTLAGRTYEQYV.

The chain combines TRBV10-3 with TRBJ2-2, with 9 nucleotides matching TRBD2. From germline, CDR1 is ENHRY and CDR2 SYGVKD. The CDR3 consists of 15 residues. Losses at the gene ends were 4 bases for V and 6 bases for J; bases not matched to a gene: 6. CDR3 in DNA: TGTGCCATCAGTGGACCGGGACTAGCCCCCGGGGAGCTGTTTTTT. Its protein product is CAISGPGLAPGELFF.

The genes are TRBV28 and TRBJ1-6, with 7 bases that match TRBD1. CDR1 and CDR2 from the germline V gene are MDHEN and SYDVKM. V gave up 8 bases and J gave up 3 bases; unmatched junction bases: 13. The CDR3 contains 17 residues. The CDR3 nucleotides read TGTGCCAGCCGGGCAGGGGGTTTAAGCTACTATAATTCACCCCTCCACTTT. Translation gives CASRAGGLSYYNSPLHF.

The J gene is TRBJ2-2, the V gene TRBV2; 7 bases match TRBD1. The length of the CDR3 is 15 residues. Germline CDR1 reads SNHLY; CDR2 reads FYNNEI. V lost 4 bases to trimming and J lost 3 bases; unmatched junction nucleotides: 5. DNA for the CDR3: TGTGCCAGCAGTGTCGAGGGGGCGGACACCGGGGAGCTGTTTTTT. This sequence encodes CASSVEGADTGELFF.

The rearrangement links TRBV10-2 to TRBJ1-2; TRBD1 aligns across 8 bases. The V and J ends lost 10 bases and 10 bases, in that order; junction bases with no gene match: 14. The CDR3 covers 13 residues. Germline-derived CDR1 and CDR2 are WSHSY and SAAADI. CDR3 DNA sequence: TGCGCCACCTTGGTCGGGACAGGAGGGTTCTACACCTTC. Protein product: CATLVGTGGFYTF.

The chain carries TRBV7-9 and TRBJ2-1, with TRBD1 matching 9 bases. The CDR3 loop spans 16 amino acids. With V trimmed by 4 bases and J by 4 bases, 8 bases remained unmatched. The germline CDR1 and CDR2 sequences are SEHNR and FQNEAQ (reference sequence). The CDR3 DNA reads as TGTGCCAGCAGCTCATGGGGGGGGACAGGGTACAATGAGCAGTTCTTC. Translation: CASSSWGGTGYNEQFF.

This clone has only a few counts. This rearrangement joins TRBV5-8 to TRBJ1-5; possible D gene TRBD1, 6 bases. CDR1 is SGHTS and CDR2 is YDEGEE in the germline V gene. The CDR3 runs 15 residues. V was pared by 4 bases and J by 2 bases, with 13 bases between. CDR3 loop: CASSQGSSRNQPQHF. The DNA for the CDR3 is TGTGCCAGCAGCCAGGGGAGCAGTCGCAATCAGCCCCAGCATTTT. Full variable domain (outside the CDR3, taken from reference TRBV5-8 and TRBJ1-5): EAGVTQSPTHLIKTRGQQATLRCSPISGHTSVYWYQQALGLGLQFLLWYDEGEERNRGNFPPRFSGRQFPNYSSELNVNALELEDSALYLCASSQGSSRNQPQHFGDGTRLSIL.

This clone has only one observation. The chain employs TRBV7-9 and TRBJ2-7; TRBD2 is a possible D gene (8 bases). CDR1 and CDR2 (germline): SEHNR, FQNEAQ (reference sequence). V was trimmed by 1 base and J by 5 bases, leaving 21 bases between them. CDR3 length equals 17 residues. The CDR3 DNA sequence: TGTGCCAGCAGCTTAGGACGCCGGGAGGGGGCAAGGGACGAGCAGTACGTC. Protein product: CASSLGRREGARDEQYV.

The chain couples TRBV5-6 to TRBJ2-2; 7 bases are shared with TRBD1. The CDR3 is 16 residues long. Germline V gene data show CDR1 as SGHDT and CDR2 as YYEEEE. Trimming took 4 bases from V and 0 from J; bases not matched to a gene: 6. CDR3: CASSRGQAANTGELFF. The CDR3 DNA is TGTGCCAGCAGCCGCGGACAGGCCGCGAACACCGGGGAGCTGTTTTTT.

V usage is TRBV27 and J usage is TRBJ1-6; no clear D. CDR3 length: 11 residues. V lost 7 bases and J lost 10, with 8 bases in between. Germline V CDR1 and CDR2: MNHEY, SMNVEV (reference sequence). The CDR3 DNA follows: TGTGCCAGCACTCCGGGGTCACCCCTCCACTTT. Residues: CASTPGSPLHF.

The rearrangement uses TRBV7-2 and TRBJ1-6; a possible D gene is TRBD1 (5 bases). The CDR3 sequence is 15 residues long. The germline V gene has CDR1 SGHTA and CDR2 FQGNSA. Trimming stripped 3 bases from V and 9 bases from J, with 15 bases between. CDR3 DNA: TGTGCCAGCAGCTTGCAGTCTGGGGGGAGTTCACCCCTCCACTTT. This codes for CASSLQSGGSSPLHF.

This chain joins TRBV6-5 and TRBJ2-1; the D is unclear. Germline-derived CDR1 and CDR2 are MNHEY and SVGAGI. V was clipped by 4 bases and J by 9 bases, with 7 bases between them. The CDR3 runs 11 residues. The CDR3 protein is CASSSTGEQFF. DNA of the CDR3: TGTGCCAGCAGTTCTACGGGTGAGCAGTTCTTC.

The rearrangement links TRBV28 to TRBJ1-2, with a weak D call TRBD1 (6 bases). CDR3 length: 16 residues. With 3 bases removed from V and 2 bases from J, the gap between germline ends came to 16 bases. The germline V gene encodes CDR1 MDHEN and CDR2 SYDVKM. This chain's CDR3 is CASSFSFQGLNYGYTF. The CDR3 region has the DNA TGTGCCAGCAGTTTTAGTTTCCAGGGGTTAAACTATGGCTACACCTTC.

Note on this clone: Sequence at one end of the junction differs from germline and may be a read error. The chain combines TRBV7-8 with TRBJ2-4; D perhaps matches TRBD2 (5 bases). CDR1 SGHVS and CDR2 FQNEAQ come from the germline V gene. CDR3 size: 12 residues. CDR3 protein: CASSRSLDPGSF. CDR3 bases: TGTGCCAGCAGCCGTTCCCTGGACCCTGGGAGCTTC.

This clone was seen once. The chain links TRBV5-4 to TRBJ2-2; perhaps TRBD2 as D (5 bases). Germline CDR1 is SGHNT and CDR2 is YYREEE (reference sequence). The length of the CDR3 is 12 residues. Trimming cost V 4 bases and J 6 bases, with 7 bases left between them. In DNA form, the CDR3 reads TGTGCCAGCAGCCCGGACTCCGGGGAGCTGTTTTTT. This encodes CASSPDSGELFF.

This clone has only one observation. This chain connects TRBV19 to TRBJ1-2, with 7 bases fitting TRBD1. Germline values: CDR1 LNHDA, CDR2 SQIVND (reference sequence). Germline trimming cut 1 base from V and 0 bases from J; bases unmatched to any gene: 2. The CDR3 loop spans 15 amino acids. The DNA of the CDR3 is TGTGCCAGTAGTATAGGCCAGGGGGCTAACTATGGCTACACCTTC. Protein sequence: CASSIGQGANYGYTF. Variable domain in full (rest from reference TRBV19 and TRBJ1-2): DGGITQSPKYLFRKEGQNVTLSCEQNLNHDAMYWYRQDPGQGLRLIYYSQIVNDFQKGDIAEGYSVSREKKESFPLTVTSAQKNPTAFYLCASSIGQGANYGYTFGSGTRLTVV.

The chain couples TRBV7-9 to TRBJ1-6; D not certain. Germline assignment: CDR1 SEHNR and CDR2 FQNEAQ (reference sequence). The CDR3 length is 12 residues. Trimming took off 0 bases at V and 10 bases at J, with 4 bases between the two ends. The DNA for the CDR3 is TGTGCCAGCAGCTTAGCAGCCTCACCCCTCCACTTT. Translated: CASSLAASPLHF.